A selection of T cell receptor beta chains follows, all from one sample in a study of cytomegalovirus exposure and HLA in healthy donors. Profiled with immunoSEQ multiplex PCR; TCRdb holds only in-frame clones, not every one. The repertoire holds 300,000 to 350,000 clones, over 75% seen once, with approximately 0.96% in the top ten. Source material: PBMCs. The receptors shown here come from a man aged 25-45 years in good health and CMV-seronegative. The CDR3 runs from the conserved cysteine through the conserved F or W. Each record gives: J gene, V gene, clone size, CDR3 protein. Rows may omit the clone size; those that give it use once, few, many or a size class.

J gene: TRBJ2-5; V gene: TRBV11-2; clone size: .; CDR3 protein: CASRGTGEETQYF
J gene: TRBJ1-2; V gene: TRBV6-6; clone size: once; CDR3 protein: CASSYSGQPYGYTF
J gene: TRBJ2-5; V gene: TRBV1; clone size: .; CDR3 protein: CTSSTGRRGVARETQYF
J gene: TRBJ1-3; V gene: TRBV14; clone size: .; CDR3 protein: CASSQVGGITGNTIYF
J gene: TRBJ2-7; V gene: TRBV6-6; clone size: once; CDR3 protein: CASSYGGQSYEQYF
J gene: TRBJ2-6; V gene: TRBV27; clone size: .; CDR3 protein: CASSIYPVGQGVSGANVLTF
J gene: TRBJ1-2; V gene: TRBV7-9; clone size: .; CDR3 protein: CASRGGDPYGYTF
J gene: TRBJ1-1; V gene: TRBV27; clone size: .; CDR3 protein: CASTGNTEAFF
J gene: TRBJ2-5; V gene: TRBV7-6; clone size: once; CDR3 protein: CASSFGGQGAETQYF
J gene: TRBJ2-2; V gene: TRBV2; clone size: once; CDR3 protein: CASIRDRGFMSTGELFF
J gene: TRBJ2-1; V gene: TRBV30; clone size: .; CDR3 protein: CAWNAGGLSYNEQFF
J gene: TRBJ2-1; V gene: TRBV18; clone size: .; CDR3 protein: CASSPSVSGGLNEQFF
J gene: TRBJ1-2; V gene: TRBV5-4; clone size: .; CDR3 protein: CASSPGTVTYGYTF
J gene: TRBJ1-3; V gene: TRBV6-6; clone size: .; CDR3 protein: CASSYSAQGPGNTIYF
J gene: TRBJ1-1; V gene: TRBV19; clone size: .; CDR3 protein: CASSRGGAEAFF
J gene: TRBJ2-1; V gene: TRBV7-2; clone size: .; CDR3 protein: CASSLRPGGSYNEQFF
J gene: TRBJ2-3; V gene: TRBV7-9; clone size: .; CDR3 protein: CAGRASGGAGTDTQYF
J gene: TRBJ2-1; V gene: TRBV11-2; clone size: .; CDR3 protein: CASSFKRVRSGGIGDEQFF
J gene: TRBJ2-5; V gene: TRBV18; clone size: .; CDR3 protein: CASSPPGGPETQYF
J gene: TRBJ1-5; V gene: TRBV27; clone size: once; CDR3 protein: CASSLFGPNQPQHF
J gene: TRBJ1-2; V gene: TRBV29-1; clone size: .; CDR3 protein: CSAVKGADYGYTF
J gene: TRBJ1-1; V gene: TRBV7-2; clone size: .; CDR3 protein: CASSLGVNMNTEAFF
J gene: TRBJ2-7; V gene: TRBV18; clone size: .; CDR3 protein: CASSSGATYEQYF
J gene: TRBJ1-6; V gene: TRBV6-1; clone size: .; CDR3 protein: CASSGPVSSYNSPLHF
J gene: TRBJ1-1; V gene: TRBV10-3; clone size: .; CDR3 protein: CAIGAGTGGLNTEAFF
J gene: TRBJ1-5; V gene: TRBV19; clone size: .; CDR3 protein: CASSILAGGQPQHF
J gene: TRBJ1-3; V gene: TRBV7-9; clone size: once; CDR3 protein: CASSPRRNSGNTIYF
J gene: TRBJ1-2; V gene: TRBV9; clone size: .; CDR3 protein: CASSVDDRGPYGYTF
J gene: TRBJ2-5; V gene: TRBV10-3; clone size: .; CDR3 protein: CAIRETGVETQYF
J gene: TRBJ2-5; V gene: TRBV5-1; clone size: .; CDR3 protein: CASRRGTLQETQYF
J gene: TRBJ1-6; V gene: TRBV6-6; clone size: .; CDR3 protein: CASSNRDRDNSPLHF
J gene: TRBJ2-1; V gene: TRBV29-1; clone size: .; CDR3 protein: CSVGRVGNEQFF
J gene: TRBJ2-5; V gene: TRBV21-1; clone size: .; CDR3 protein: CASATGTGGSYQETQYF
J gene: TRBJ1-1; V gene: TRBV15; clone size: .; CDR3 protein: CATSRAGPTEEAFF
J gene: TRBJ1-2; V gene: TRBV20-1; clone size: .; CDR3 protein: CSARQNYGYTF
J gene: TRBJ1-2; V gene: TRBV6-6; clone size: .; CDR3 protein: CASSYSFADGYTF
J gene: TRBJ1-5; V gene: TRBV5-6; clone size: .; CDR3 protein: CASSLRGYSNQPQHF
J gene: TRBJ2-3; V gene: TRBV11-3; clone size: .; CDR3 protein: CASSPGQGDTDTQYF
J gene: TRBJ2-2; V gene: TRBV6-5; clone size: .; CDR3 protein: CASRPRRGNTGELFF
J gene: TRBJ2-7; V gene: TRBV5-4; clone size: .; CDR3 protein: CASSLGTPKPYEQYF
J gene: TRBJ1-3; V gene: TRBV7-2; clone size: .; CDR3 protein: CASSLASHPGNTIYF
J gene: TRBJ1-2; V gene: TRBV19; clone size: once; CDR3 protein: CASSIVEGTVYGYTF